A selection of T cell receptor beta chains follows, all from one sample in a study of T cells after yellow fever vaccination. TCRdb analysed the 5' RACE reads with MiXCR anew, one entry per CDR3 protein. There are 500,000 to 700,000 distinct CDR3 sequences in the sample; roughly 21% occur only once, and more than 13% lies in the top ten. The source material was PBMCs, sampled 15 days after the yellow fever booster vaccination. The receptor source for this set is a man aged 25 to 40 who received the YFV17D yellow fever vaccine. CDR3s include the opening cysteine and the closing phenylalanine or tryptophan. The D gene is left open where the match is weak. Size tells how often a clone was seen (once, few, many) or the class of an expanded clone, and some rows leave it out.

few,TRBD2,TRBJ2-1,TRBV27,CASRAGGLSIEQFF,TGTGCCAGCAGGGCGGGAGGCTTATCCATTGAGCAGTTCTTC
.,.,TRBJ2-6,TRBV24-1,CATGRSSGANVLTF,TGTGCCACCGGACGTAGCTCTGGGGCCAACGTCCTGACTTTC
.,TRBD1,TRBJ1-1,TRBV12-3/TRBV12-4,CASSLGTGFVGTEAFF,TGTGCCAGCAGTTTAGGGACAGGGTTTGTGGGTACTGAAGCTTTCTTT
few,.,TRBJ2-5,TRBV10-3,CAISQGEQETQYF,TGTGCCATCAGTCAAGGGGAACAAGAGACCCAGTACTTC
.,.,TRBJ2-7,TRBV28,CASSKLDYEQYF,TGTGCCAGCAGCAAACTGGACTACGAGCAGTACTTC
few,TRBD2,TRBJ2-4,TRBV6-5,CASSYLRAGGMNIQYF,TGTGCCAGCAGTTACCTAAGAGCGGGAGGGATGAACATTCAGTACTTC
.,TRBD2,TRBJ2-7,TRBV5-4,CASRAGTSLSYEQYF,TGTGCCAGCAGGGCCGGGACTAGCCTCTCCTACGAGCAGTACTTC
.,TRBD2,TRBJ2-7,TRBV25-1,CASSTRSGRKTYEQYF,TGTGCCAGCAGTACCCGAAGCGGGAGGAAGACCTACGAGCAGTACTTC
.,.,TRBJ2-7,TRBV27,CASSFRAGAYEQYF,TGTGCCAGCAGTTTTCGGGCAGGGGCCTACGAGCAGTACTTC
few,.,TRBJ2-6,TRBV20-1,CSASDGLSGANVLTF,TGCAGTGCCTCGGACGGGCTGTCTGGGGCCAACGTCCTGACTTTC
.,.,TRBJ2-5,TRBV11-2,CASRGWVGETQYF,TGTGCCAGCAGGGGATGGGTAGGAGAGACCCAGTACTTC
.,.,TRBJ1-2,TRBV6-6,CASRMRDGYTF,TGTGCCAGCAGGATGAGGGATGGCTACACCTTC
once,TRBD2,TRBJ2-3,TRBV9,CASSVVGRASTDTQYF,TGTGCCAGCAGCGTAGTTGGGAGGGCCTCCACAGATACGCAGTATTTT
.,TRBD2,TRBJ2-1,TRBV20-1,CSAGVQLAVSYNEQFF,TGCAGTGCTGGCGTCCAACTAGCGGTCTCCTACAATGAGCAGTTCTTC
few,TRBD2,TRBJ2-2,TRBV20-1,CSAIGGRAVTGELFF,TGCAGTGCTATCGGCGGGAGGGCCGTCACCGGGGAGCTGTTTTTT
.,.,TRBJ2-1,TRBV7-2,CASSLWQEGYNEQFF,TGTGCCAGCAGCTTATGGCAGGAGGGCTACAATGAGCAGTTCTTC
few,.,TRBJ1-5,TRBV7-2,CASSLVGGGSNQPQHF,TGTGCCAGCAGCTTAGTTGGTGGGGGTAGCAATCAGCCCCAGCATTTT
.,.,TRBJ2-6,TRBV5-1,CASRDNSGANVLTF,TGCGCCAGTAGAGACAACTCTGGGGCCAACGTCCTGACTTTC
many,TRBD1,TRBJ2-7,TRBV19,CATRETGDTYEQYF,TGTGCCACTCGAGAGACAGGGGATACCTACGAGCAGTACTTC
.,.,TRBJ2-1,TRBV6-2/TRBV6-3,CASSYLLGRMDNEQFF,TGTGCCAGCAGTTACTTGCTAGGGAGGATGGACAATGAGCAGTTCTTC
.,TRBD1,TRBJ2-7,TRBV20-1,CSAEGQGNFEQYF,TGCAGTGCCGAAGGACAGGGGAATTTCGAGCAGTACTTC
.,.,TRBJ2-5,TRBV4-2,CASSPEEGAASETQYF,TGTGCCAGCAGCCCAGAGGAGGGGGCCGCCTCAGAGACCCAGTACTTC
few,TRBD1,TRBJ2-1,TRBV20-1,CSALRDRGNEQFF,TGCAGTGCCCTCCGGGACAGGGGCAATGAGCAGTTCTTC
few,TRBD2,TRBJ2-1,TRBV5-1,CASSSGLAGQVEQFF,TGCGCCAGCAGCTCGGGACTAGCGGGACAGGTTGAGCAGTTCTTC
.,.,TRBJ2-3,TRBV9,CASSVASGTDTQYF,TGTGCCAGCAGCGTAGCTAGCGGCACAGATACGCAGTATTTT
.,TRBD1,TRBJ1-4,TRBV20-1,CSATRDSRNEKLFF,TGCAGTGCTACCCGGGACAGCCGTAATGAAAAACTGTTTTTT
few,.,TRBJ1-1,TRBV5-1,CASYDSYTEAFF,TGCGCCAGCTACGACAGTTACACTGAAGCTTTCTTT
.,TRBD2,TRBJ2-7,TRBV3-1,CASSLLAGGNSYEQYF,TGTGCCAGCAGCCTACTAGCGGGAGGCAACTCCTACGAGCAGTACTTC
.,.,TRBJ2-4,TRBV20-1,CSASSEGGKNIQYF,TGCAGTGCTAGTTCCGAAGGGGGCAAAAACATTCAGTACTTC
.,.,TRBJ1-3,TRBV6-1,CASSGAGGSSGNTIYF,TGTGCCAGCAGTGGCGCGGGGGGGAGCTCTGGAAACACCATATATTTT
.,TRBD1,TRBJ1-4,TRBV18,CASSRSPAGTGNEKLFF,TGTGCCAGCTCAAGATCACCAGCCGGGACAGGGAACGAAAAACTGTTTTTT
.,TRBD2,TRBJ2-3,TRBV28,CASSLSAGAATDTQYF,TGTGCCAGCAGTTTAAGTGCGGGAGCGGCGACAGATACGCAGTATTTT
few,TRBD2,TRBJ2-1,TRBV14,CASSRLKWTSGRYNEQFF,TGTGCCAGCAGCCGCCTGAAGTGGACTAGCGGGAGATACAATGAGCAGTTCTTC
.,.,TRBJ2-3,TRBV12-3/TRBV12-4,CASRPGVADTQYF,TGTGCCAGCAGGCCGGGGGTCGCAGATACGCAGTATTTT
.,.,TRBJ2-7,TRBV12-3/TRBV12-4,CASGRTMGLSEQYF,TGTGCCAGCGGCCGGACGATGGGACTGTCTGAGCAGTACTTC
.,.,TRBJ2-7,TRBV28,CASSTGTRYYEQYF,TGTGCCAGCAGCACCGGGACAAGATACTACGAGCAGTACTTC
.,TRBD2,TRBJ2-2,TRBV6-2/TRBV6-3,CASSYSTRTSGAPFTGELFF,TGTGCCAGCAGTTACTCGACGCGGACTAGCGGGGCCCCTTTCACCGGGGAGCTGTTTTTT
.,TRBD1,TRBJ1-1,TRBV7-2,CASSPSRGRLAEAFF,TGTGCCAGCAGCCCCAGCAGGGGGCGTTTGGCTGAAGCTTTCTTT
.,TRBD2,TRBJ2-3,TRBV15,CATSRERLAGETLDTQYF,TGTGCCACCAGCAGAGAAAGGCTAGCGGGAGAAACTTTAGATACGCAGTATTTT
few,.,TRBJ2-7,TRBV7-2,CASSLGGPAGEQYF,TGTGCCAGCAGCTTAGGTGGGCCAGCTGGAGAGCAGTACTTC
.,TRBD2,TRBJ2-3,TRBV20-1,CSARGGRAADTQYF,TGCAGTGCTAGAGGCGGGAGGGCGGCAGATACGCAGTATTTT
.,.,TRBJ1-1,TRBV6-1,CASRDDRRNTEAFF,TGTGCCAGCAGGGACGACAGACGGAACACTGAAGCTTTCTTT
.,.,TRBJ2-2,TRBV20-1,CSASKPGTGSMRAGELFF,TGCAGTGCTAGTAAACCCGGGACTGGGTCTATGCGCGCCGGGGAGCTGTTTTTT
.,.,TRBJ2-3,TRBV6-1,CASSEALRGSTDTQYF,TGTGCCAGCAGTGAAGCGCTTCGGGGGAGCACAGATACGCAGTATTTT
few,TRBD2,TRBJ2-7,TRBV29-1,CSVHGGLGAEEQYF,TGCAGCGTCCACGGAGGACTAGGGGCGGAGGAGCAGTACTTC
.,TRBD1,TRBJ2-7,TRBV12-3/TRBV12-4,CASSSGTGGSYEQYF,TGTGCCAGCAGTTCCGGGACAGGGGGCTCCTACGAGCAGTACTTC
.,.,TRBJ2-7,TRBV19,CASSMGNEQYF,TGTGCCAGTAGTATGGGCAACGAGCAGTACTTC
.,.,TRBJ2-7,TRBV30,CGKYVKQGPYEQYF,TGTGGGAAGTACGTAAAGCAAGGGCCCTACGAGCAGTACTTC
.,TRBD2,TRBJ2-1,TRBV18,CASSPRPSGNWDEQFF,TGTGCCAGCTCACCACGACCTAGCGGGAATTGGGATGAGCAGTTCTTC